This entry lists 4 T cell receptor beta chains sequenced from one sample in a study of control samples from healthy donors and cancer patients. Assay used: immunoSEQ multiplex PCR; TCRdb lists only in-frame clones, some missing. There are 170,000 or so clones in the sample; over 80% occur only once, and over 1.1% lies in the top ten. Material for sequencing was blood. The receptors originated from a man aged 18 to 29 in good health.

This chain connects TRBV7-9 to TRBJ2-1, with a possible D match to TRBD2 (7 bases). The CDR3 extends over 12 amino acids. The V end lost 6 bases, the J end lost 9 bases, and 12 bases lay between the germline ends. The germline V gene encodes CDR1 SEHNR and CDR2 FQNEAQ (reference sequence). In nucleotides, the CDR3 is TGTGCCAGCAGACCTGGGGGGGCTGAGCAGTTCTTC. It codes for CASRPGGAEQFF. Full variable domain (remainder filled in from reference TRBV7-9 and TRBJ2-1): DTGVSQNPRHKITKRGQNVTFRCDPISEHNRLYWYRQTLGQGPEFLTYFQNEAQLEKSRLLSDRFSAERPKGSFSTLEIQRTEQGDSAMYLCASRPGGAEQFFGPGTRLTVL.

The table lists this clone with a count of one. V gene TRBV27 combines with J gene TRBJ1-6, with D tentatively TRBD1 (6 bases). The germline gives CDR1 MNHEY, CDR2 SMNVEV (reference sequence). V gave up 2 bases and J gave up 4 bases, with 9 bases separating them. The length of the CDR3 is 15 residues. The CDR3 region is CASSLGGIYNSPLHF. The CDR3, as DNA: TGTGCCAGCAGTTTAGGGGGCATTTATAATTCACCCCTCCACTTT.

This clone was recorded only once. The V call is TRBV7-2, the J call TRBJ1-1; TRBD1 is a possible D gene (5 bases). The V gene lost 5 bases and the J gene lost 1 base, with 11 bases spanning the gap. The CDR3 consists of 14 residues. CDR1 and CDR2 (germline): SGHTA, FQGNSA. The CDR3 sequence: CASSAGRRNTEAFF. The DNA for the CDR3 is TGTGCCAGCAGCGCGGGACGGAGGAACACTGAAGCTTTCTTT.

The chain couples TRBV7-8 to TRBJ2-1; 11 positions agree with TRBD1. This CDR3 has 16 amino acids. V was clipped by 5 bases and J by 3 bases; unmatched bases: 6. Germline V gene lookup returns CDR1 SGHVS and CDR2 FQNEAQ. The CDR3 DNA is TGTGCCAGCAGCATACGGACAGGGGGCGTCTACAATGAGCAGTTCTTC. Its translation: CASSIRTGGVYNEQFF.